These 22 T cell receptor beta chains share one sample of origin, sequenced in a study of blood T cell repertoires in COVID-19. Only in-frame clones appear in the TCRdb table, and some are missing; sequencing was by immunoSEQ multiplex PCR. The sample records around 200,000 clones, 86% being singletons. Sequencing was done on a sample of PBMCs or T cells enriched from blood (not recorded which). These receptors were obtained from a man aged 40-50 years with acute COVID-19.

This chain uses TRBV30 with TRBJ1-1; no clear D. The length of the CDR3 is 10 residues. Looked up from germline, CDR1 is GTSNPN and CDR2 is SVGIG (reference sequence). V gave up 8 bases and J gave up 7 bases, with 11 bases separating them. CDR3 sequence (DNA): TGTGCCGGCCAGGAGGTTGAAGCTTTCTTT. Its translation: CAGQEVEAFF.

The V and J genes are TRBV18 and TRBJ2-1; 7 bases are a match to TRBD2. The CDR3 spans 14 residues. V gave up 3 bases and J gave up 5 bases; unmatched junction bases: 4. Per the germline V gene, CDR1 is KGHSH and CDR2 is LQKENI. The CDR3 DNA follows: TGTGCCAGCTCACCCCCGGGACTAAACAATGAGCAGTTCTTC. Residues: CASSPPGLNNEQFF.

The gene calls are TRBV19 and TRBJ2-1, with 8 positions matching TRBD2. This CDR3 region has 15 residues. With 7 bases clipped from V and 4 bases from J, the junction kept 9 bases outside the gene matches. Germline V gives CDR1 LNHDA, CDR2 SQIVND (reference sequence). The CDR3 region is CASTPQRGRYNEQFF. DNA for the CDR3: TGTGCCAGTACCCCCCAGCGGGGGAGATACAATGAGCAGTTCTTC.

V is TRBV19 and J is TRBJ1-2; D not certain. V was clipped by 5 bases and J by 1 base, with 8 bases between them. The CDR3 length is 13 residues. Per germline, CDR1 LNHDA and CDR2 SQIVND (reference sequence). CDR3 in DNA: TGTGCCAGTAGTTTACCGAGTAACTATGGCTACACCTTC. This translates into CASSLPSNYGYTF.

This clone occurred once. This CDR3 reads CASSAQSGESGRTRETQYF. In nucleotides, the CDR3 is TGTGCCAGCAGCGCCCAAAGCGGGGAGAGCGGGAGGACCAGAGAGACCCAGTACTTC. This chain connects TRBV7-9 to TRBJ2-5; 9 positions match TRBD2. Germline assignment: CDR1 SEHNR and CDR2 FQNEAQ (reference sequence). Trimming removed 5 bases from V and 4 bases from J; junction bases left unmatched: 20. The CDR3 extends over 19 amino acids.

This clone is a singleton in its sample. The chain links TRBV2 to TRBJ2-6; D might be TRBD1 (5 bases). Germline values: CDR1 SNHLY, CDR2 FYNNEI. The germline V and J ends were trimmed by 2 bases and 0 bases, with 17 bases remaining between them. This CDR3 contains 19 residues. Here the CDR3 reads CASSERLQVYFSGANVLTF. The CDR3 DNA is TGTGCCAGCAGTGAACGGTTACAGGTCTACTTCTCTGGGGCCAACGTCCTGACTTTC.

This clone was counted only a few times. V usage is TRBV12-3 or TRBV12-4 and J usage is TRBJ1-2, with 8 bases lining up with TRBD1. The CDR3 length is 12 residues. V lost 6 bases, J lost 8 bases, and 5 bases stayed unmatched. The CDR3 sequence is CASSTGDRGYTF. The CDR3 nucleotides are TGTGCCAGCAGCACAGGGGACAGGGGCTACACCTTC.

The V gene is TRBV29-1, the J gene TRBJ1-2; 8 bases align to TRBD1. J was trimmed by 8 bases and V by 5 bases; bases with no gene match: 7. Germline values: CDR1 SQVTM, CDR2 ANQGSEA. The CDR3 is 12 amino acids. The CDR3 bases are TGCAGCGTTTCCCGGACAGGGAACGGCTACACCTTC. It encodes CSVSRTGNGYTF.

The sample holds a few counts of this clone. The chain employs TRBV4-1 and TRBJ2-2, with D tentatively TRBD1 (5 bases). The CDR3 loop spans 17 amino acids. Trimming pared 1 base from V and 3 bases from J, leaving 15 bases between. Germline loops: CDR1 MGHRA, CDR2 YSYEKL. CDR3 region: CASSQGFRQGHTGELFF. For the CDR3, the DNA is TGCGCCAGCAGCCAAGGGTTCCGCCAGGGCCACACCGGGGAGCTGTTTTTT.

The chain recombines TRBV13 with TRBJ1-5, with TRBD1 identical over 7 bases. The CDR3 has 14 amino acids. Germline V gene lookup returns CDR1 PRHDT and CDR2 FYEKMQ (reference sequence). V shed 2 bases and J 4 bases; nucleotides not matched to a gene: 2. The CDR3 DNA is TGTGCCAGCAGCTTAAGACAGGGAAATCAGCCCCAGCATTTT. This codes for CASSLRQGNQPQHF. The whole variable domain, remainder taken from reference TRBV13 and TRBJ1-5, is AAGVIQSPRHLIKEKRETATLKCYPIPRHDTVYWYQQGPGQDPQFLISFYEKMQSDKGSIPDRFSAQQFSDYHSELNMSSLELGDSALYFCASSLRQGNQPQHFGDGTRLSIL.

The count of this clone is one. This chain joins TRBV27 and TRBJ2-1; weak D call: TRBD2 (5 bases). The CDR3 runs to 14 residues. In germline, CDR1 is MNHEY, CDR2 SMNVEV (reference sequence). Trimming took off 5 bases at V and 0 bases at J, with 8 bases between the two ends. The CDR3 DNA is TGTGCCAGCAGTATACGGGACTCCTACAATGAGCAGTTCTTC. Its translation: CASSIRDSYNEQFF.

The V gene is TRBV6-1, the J gene TRBJ1-4; D uncertain. V gave up 8 bases and J gave up 8 bases, with 18 bases separating them. Germline CDR1 MNHNS, CDR2 SASEGT. The CDR3 is 14 residues long. CDR3 coding DNA: TGTGCCAGCCTTACAGCGGTTCGAGGGGAAAAACTGTTTTTT. Amino acids: CASLTAVRGEKLFF.

The chain joins TRBV10-1 to TRBJ2-5, with D perhaps matching TRBD1 (6 bases). V was cut by 6 bases and J by 2 bases, with 34 bases left in between. This CDR3 is 21 amino acids long. The germline CDR1 and CDR2 sequences are WNHNN and SYGVQD (reference sequence). CDR3 amino acids: CASRRTYRARRFLGPQETQYF. The CDR3 nucleotides read TGCGCCAGCAGGAGAACTTACAGGGCTCGAAGATTTTTAGGACCTCAAGAGACCCAGTACTTC.

The chain carries TRBV6-5 and TRBJ2-3; 8 positions match TRBD2. J lost 2 bases, V lost 0 bases, and 4 bases had no gene match. This CDR3 has 16 residues. Germline V gene lookup returns CDR1 MNHEY and CDR2 SVGAGI. For the CDR3, the DNA is TGTGCCAGCAGTTACTCTCTAGCGGGCCCCACAGATACGCAGTATTTT. Translated, it gives CASSYSLAGPTDTQYF.

The chain couples TRBV27 to TRBJ2-3; D may be TRBD2 (6 bases). Germline V gives CDR1 MNHEY, CDR2 SMNVEV (reference sequence). V lost 2 bases, J lost 6 bases, and 9 bases lay in between. CDR3 length equals 13 residues. This CDR3 is CASSLRREDTQYF. The DNA for the CDR3 is TGTGCCAGCAGTTTAAGGAGGGAGGATACGCAGTATTTT.

The chain joins TRBV2 to TRBJ1-2; unclear D gene. The CDR3 has 13 amino acids. Trimming removed 8 bases at V and 3 bases at J, with 13 bases between. Looked up from germline, CDR1 is SNHLY and CDR2 is FYNNEI. CDR3 sequence reads: CASGRESDYGYTF. CDR3 in DNA: TGTGCCAGCGGTCGGGAATCGGACTATGGCTACACCTTC.

In the case of this clone: This probably arose from a read error, given a far larger clone one base away. The CDR3 DNA reads as TGTGCCAGCAGTTCACAGGGCAATCAGCCCCAGCATTTT. This translates into CASSSQGNQPQHF. V gene TRBV6-5 combines with J gene TRBJ1-5; maybe TRBD1 (5 bases). Trimming removed 4 bases from V and 2 bases from J, with 6 bases in between. CDR1 MNHEY and CDR2 SVGAGI come from the germline V gene. This CDR3 comprises 13 residues.

A few counts support this clone. This sequence joins TRBV6-2 or TRBV6-3 and TRBJ1-1; TRBD1 is a possible D gene (5 bases). V lost 5 bases and J lost 3, with 16 bases in between. The V gene's germline CDR1 is MNHEY and CDR2 SVGEGT. The CDR3 totals 15 residues. CDR3 in DNA: TGTGCCAGCAGTCCGCCGGCGGGACGGGACACTGAAGCTTTCTTT. Protein: CASSPPAGRDTEAFF.

The rearrangement links TRBV9 to TRBJ2-7; tentative D call: TRBD1 (5 bases). The germline CDR1 and CDR2 sequences are SGDLS and YYNGEE. V lost 3 bases and J lost 0, with 7 bases in between. This CDR3 region has 13 residues. The CDR3 is CASSGDSSYEQYF. CDR3 nucleotide sequence: TGTGCCAGCAGCGGCGACAGCTCCTACGAGCAGTACTTC.

V is TRBV3-1 (or the pseudogene TRBV3-2) and J is TRBJ2-7; no clear D. This CDR3 spans 13 amino acids. Germline CDR1 is LGHDT and CDR2 is YNNKEL (reference sequence). V was shortened by 0 bases and J by 6 bases, with 9 bases between the two germline ends. The CDR3 DNA reads TGTGCCAGCAGCCAAGAGCCTATAGCCGAGCAGTACTTC. It specifies CASSQEPIAEQYF.

V is TRBV5-4 and J is TRBJ1-5, with 10 bases matching TRBD1. CDR1 SGHNT and CDR2 YYREEE come from the germline V gene (reference sequence). V dropped 3 bases and J dropped 6; count of bases not matched to a gene: 6. This CDR3 comprises 15 residues. The CDR3 bases are TGTGCCAGCAGCTCGGGCCGGGACAGGGGTCAGCCCCAGCATTTT. Translated, it gives CASSSGRDRGQPQHF.

This clone occurred once. J is TRBJ2-2 and V is TRBV5-1; TRBD1 matches 9 bases. Trimming cost V 7 bases and J 4 bases; bases outside gene matches: 5. Germline CDR1 is SGHRS and CDR2 is YFSETQ. The CDR3 loop spans 14 amino acids. Here the CDR3 DNA reads TGCGCCAGCGCCCTACAGGGGGCCACCGGGGAGCTGTTTTTT. This codes for CASALQGATGELFF. Full variable domain (remainder filled in from reference TRBV5-1 and TRBJ2-2): KAGVTQTPRYLIKTRGQQVTLSCSPISGHRSVSWYQQTPGQGLQFLFEYFSETQRNKGNFPGRFSGRQFSNSRSEMNVSTLELGDSALYLCASALQGATGELFFGEGSRLTVL.